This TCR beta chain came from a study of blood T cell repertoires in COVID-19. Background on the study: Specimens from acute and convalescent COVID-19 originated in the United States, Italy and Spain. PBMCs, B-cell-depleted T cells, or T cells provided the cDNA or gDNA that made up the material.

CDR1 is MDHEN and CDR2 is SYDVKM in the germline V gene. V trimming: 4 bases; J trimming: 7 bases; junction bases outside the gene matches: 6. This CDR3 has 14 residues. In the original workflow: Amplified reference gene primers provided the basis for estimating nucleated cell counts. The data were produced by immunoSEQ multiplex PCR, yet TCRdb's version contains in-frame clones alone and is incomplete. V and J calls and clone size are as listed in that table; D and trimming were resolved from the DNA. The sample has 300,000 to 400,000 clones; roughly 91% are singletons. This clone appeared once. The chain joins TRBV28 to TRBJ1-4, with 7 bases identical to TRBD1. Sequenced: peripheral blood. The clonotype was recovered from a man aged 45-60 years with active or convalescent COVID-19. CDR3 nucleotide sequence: TGTGCCAGCAGTTCACAGGGGACGGGTGAAAAACTGTTTTTT. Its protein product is CASSSQGTGEKLFF.